Listed below are T cell receptor beta chains from one sample, sequenced in a study of blood T cell repertoires in COVID-19. The data were produced by immunoSEQ multiplex PCR, yet TCRdb's version contains in-frame clones alone and is incomplete. The profile shows about 220,000 clones, roughly four fifths of them singletons. The sample taken for sequencing was peripheral blood. The source of these receptors is a woman aged 70-85 years with acute or convalescent COVID-19. CDR3s include the opening cysteine and the closing phenylalanine or tryptophan. D genes are given only for firm matches. Clone sizes are given selectively: once, few, many, or a class where the clone is expanded.

NA,TRBV6-5,NA,TRBJ1-1,CASTRLHTEAFF
NA,TRBV6-5,NA,TRBJ1-1,CASRAGSLNTEAFF
TRBD1,TRBV9,NA,TRBJ1-6,CASSVRTGSSPLHF
NA,TRBV6-5,NA,TRBJ1-1,CASHPLTVTEAFF
NA,TRBV9,NA,TRBJ1-2,CASSNSYGYTF
NA,TRBV10-3,NA,TRBJ1-1,CAITGALNTEAFF
TRBD1,TRBV2,NA,TRBJ1-1,CASSRPGRGRNTEAFF
NA,TRBV5-3,few,TRBJ1-2,CARSLVVKRNYGYTF
NA,TRBV6-5,NA,TRBJ2-5,CASSYSQGQETQYF
TRBD2,TRBV7-2,NA,TRBJ2-5,CASSSGLAGETQYF
NA,TRBV6-6,NA,TRBJ2-7,CASSYGRAYEQYF
TRBD2,TRBV6-5,once,TRBJ2-7,CASSYQSRGVTYEQYF
NA,TRBV5-1,NA,TRBJ1-5,CASSLGEAEGQPQHF
TRBD1,TRBV19,few,TRBJ1-2,CASSIIPGQGYGYTF
NA,TRBV15,NA,TRBJ1-5,CATSRDPGQGNNQPQHF
NA,TRBV5-4,NA,TRBJ2-5,CASSLNLRGNQETQYF
NA,TRBV3-1/TRBV3-2,NA,TRBJ2-7,CASSQVGGYEQYF